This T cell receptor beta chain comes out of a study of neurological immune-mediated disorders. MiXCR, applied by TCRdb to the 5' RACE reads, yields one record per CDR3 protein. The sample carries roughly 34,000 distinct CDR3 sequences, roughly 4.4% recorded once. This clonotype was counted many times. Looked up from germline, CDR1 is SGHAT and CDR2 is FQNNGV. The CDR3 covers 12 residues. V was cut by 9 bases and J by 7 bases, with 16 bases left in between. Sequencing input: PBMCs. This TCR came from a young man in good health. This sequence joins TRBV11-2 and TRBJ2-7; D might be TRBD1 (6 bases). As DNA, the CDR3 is TGTGCCAGTCCAGGGGCTGACTGGGAGCAGTACTTC. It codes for CASPGADWEQYF.